This TCR beta chain stems from a study of control samples from healthy donors and cancer patients. Clones were sequenced by immunoSEQ multiplex PCR, and TCRdb holds only the in-frame ones, with some missing. Of over 200,000 clones in the sample, almost 85% were seen once. CDR1 SGHTA and CDR2 FQGNSA come from the germline V gene. V shed 2 bases and J 2 bases; nucleotides not matched to a gene: 3. The CDR3 is 14 amino acids. V is TRBV7-2 and J is TRBJ2-7; TRBD1 agrees at 7 bases. The clonotype comes from a woman aged 60-75 years with lung cancer. Sequenced material: PBMCs. DNA for the CDR3: TGTGCCAGCAGCTTAAACAGGGGACCCTACGAGCAGTACTTC. Translation: CASSLNRGPYEQYF.